This T cell receptor (beta chain) was recovered during a study of blood T cell repertoires in COVID-19. Study-wide background: The United States, Italy and Spain supplied acute and convalescent COVID-19 samples. Nucleic acid was either cDNA or gDNA, and it came from T cells, B-cell-depleted T cells, or PBMCs.

In the source study's methods: How many nucleated cells were present was estimated from reference gene primer amplification. Sequencing used immunoSEQ multiplex PCR; TCRdb keeps in-frame clones, though not all of them. V, J and clone size are those of that table, while D and trimming were read from the DNA. Of roughly 150,000 clones in the sample, nearly 80% were seen once. V trimming: 4 bases; J trimming: 7 bases; junction bases outside the gene matches: 5. The germline gives CDR1 LGHNA, CDR2 YNFKEQ. The CDR3 length is 14 residues. Sequencing input: peripheral blood. The V call is TRBV4-2, the J call TRBJ1-4, with TRBD1 matching over 8 bases. This receptor was obtained from an elderly woman with acute or convalescent COVID-19. In DNA form, the CDR3 reads TGTGCCAGCAGCCCGGACAGGGTGGGTGAAAAACTGTTTTTT. It yields the protein CASSPDRVGEKLFF.